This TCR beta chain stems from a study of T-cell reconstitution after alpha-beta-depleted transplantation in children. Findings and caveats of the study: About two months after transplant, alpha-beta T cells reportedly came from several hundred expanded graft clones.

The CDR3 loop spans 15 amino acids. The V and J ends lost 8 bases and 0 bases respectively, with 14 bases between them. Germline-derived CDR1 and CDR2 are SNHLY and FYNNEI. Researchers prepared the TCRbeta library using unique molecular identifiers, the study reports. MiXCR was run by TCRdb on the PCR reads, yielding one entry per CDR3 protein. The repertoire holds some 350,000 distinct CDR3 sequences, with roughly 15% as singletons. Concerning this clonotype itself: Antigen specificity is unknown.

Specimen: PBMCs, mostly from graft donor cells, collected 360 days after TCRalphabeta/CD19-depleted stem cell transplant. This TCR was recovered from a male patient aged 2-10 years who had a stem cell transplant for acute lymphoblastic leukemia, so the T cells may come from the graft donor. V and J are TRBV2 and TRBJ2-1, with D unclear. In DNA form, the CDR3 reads TGTGCCAGCTTATCACCGGCTAGCTCCTACAATGAGCAGTTCTTC. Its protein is CASLSPASSYNEQFF.